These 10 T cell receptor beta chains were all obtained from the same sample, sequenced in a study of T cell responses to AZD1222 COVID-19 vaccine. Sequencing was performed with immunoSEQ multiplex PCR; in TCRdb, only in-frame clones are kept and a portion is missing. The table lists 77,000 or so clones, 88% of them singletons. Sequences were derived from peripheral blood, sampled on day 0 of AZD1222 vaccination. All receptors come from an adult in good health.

In DNA, the CDR3 is TGTGCCAGCAGCAAGACCTTGAGCGGCAACAAAAACATTCAGTACTTC. This encodes CASSKTLSGNKNIQYF. V and J are TRBV11-2 and TRBJ2-4; a possible D gene is TRBD2 (5 bases). Trimming removed 5 bases from V and 3 bases from J, with 17 bases in between. This CDR3 region has 16 residues. Per the germline V gene, CDR1 is SGHAT and CDR2 is FQNNGV.

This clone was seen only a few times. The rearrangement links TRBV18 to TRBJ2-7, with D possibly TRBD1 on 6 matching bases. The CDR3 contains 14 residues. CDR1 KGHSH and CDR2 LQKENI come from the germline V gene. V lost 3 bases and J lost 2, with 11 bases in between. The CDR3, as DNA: TGTGCCAGCTCACCTGGACAGACCACCTACGAGCAGTACTTC. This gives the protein CASSPGQTTYEQYF.

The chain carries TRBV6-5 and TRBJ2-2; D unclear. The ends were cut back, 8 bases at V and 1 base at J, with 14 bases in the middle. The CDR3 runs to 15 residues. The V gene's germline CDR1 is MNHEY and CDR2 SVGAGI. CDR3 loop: CASCKNDLNTGELFF. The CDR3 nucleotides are TGTGCCAGCTGCAAAAACGATTTGAACACCGGGGAGCTGTTTTTT.

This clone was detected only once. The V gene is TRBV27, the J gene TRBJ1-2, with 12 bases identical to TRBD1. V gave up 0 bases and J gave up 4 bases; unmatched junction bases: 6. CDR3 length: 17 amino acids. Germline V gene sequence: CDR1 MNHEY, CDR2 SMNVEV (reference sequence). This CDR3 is CASSLSGTGGQVYGYTF. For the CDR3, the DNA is TGTGCCAGCAGTTTATCCGGGACAGGGGGCCAAGTCTATGGCTACACCTTC.

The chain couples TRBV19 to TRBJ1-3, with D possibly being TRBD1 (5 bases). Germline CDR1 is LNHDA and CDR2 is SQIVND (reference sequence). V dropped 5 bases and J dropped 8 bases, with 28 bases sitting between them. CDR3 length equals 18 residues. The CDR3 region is CASSRGEGGSPIRDTIYF. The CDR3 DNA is TGTGCCAGTAGTCGGGGGGAAGGAGGTTCTCCAATCCGGGACACCATATATTTT.

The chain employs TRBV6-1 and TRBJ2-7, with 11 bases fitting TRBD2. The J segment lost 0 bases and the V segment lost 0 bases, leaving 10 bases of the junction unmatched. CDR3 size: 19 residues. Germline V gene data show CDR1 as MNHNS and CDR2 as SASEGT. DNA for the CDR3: TGTGCCAGCAGTGAAGCGATTAGCGGGAGGGGCCGCCTCTCCTACGAGCAGTACTTC. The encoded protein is CASSEAISGRGRLSYEQYF.

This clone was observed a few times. The CDR3 spells CASSFADQGDEQYF. The DNA of the CDR3 is TGCGCCAGCAGCTTTGCCGATCAGGGCGACGAGCAGTACTTC. The chain is built from TRBV5-1 and TRBJ2-7; perhaps TRBD1 as D (5 bases). Germline loops: CDR1 SGHRS, CDR2 YFSETQ. The V gene lost 2 bases and the J gene lost 5 bases, with 14 bases spanning the gap. This CDR3 is 14 amino acids long.

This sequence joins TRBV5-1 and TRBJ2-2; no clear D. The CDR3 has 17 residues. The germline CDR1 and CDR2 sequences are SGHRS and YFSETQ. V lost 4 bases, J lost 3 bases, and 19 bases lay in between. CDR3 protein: CASSVTSWTADTGELFF. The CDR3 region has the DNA TGCGCCAGCAGCGTTACATCTTGGACGGCGGACACCGGGGAGCTGTTTTTT.

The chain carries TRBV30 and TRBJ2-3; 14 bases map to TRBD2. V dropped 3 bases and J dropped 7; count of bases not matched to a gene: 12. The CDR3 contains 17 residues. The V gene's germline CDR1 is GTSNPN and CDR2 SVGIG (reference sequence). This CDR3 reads CAWSGSGTSGSVNTQYF. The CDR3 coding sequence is TGTGCCTGGAGCGGGAGTGGGACTAGCGGGAGTGTGAATACGCAGTATTTT.

CDR3: CASSLRGWSTEAFF. The CDR3 bases are TGTGCCAGCAGTTTGCGGGGCTGGAGCACTGAAGCTTTCTTT. The chain joins TRBV27 to TRBJ1-1; D perhaps matches TRBD1 (5 bases). The V and J ends lost 3 bases and 4 bases respectively, with 12 bases between them. From germline, CDR1 is MNHEY and CDR2 SMNVEV (reference sequence). The CDR3 sequence is 14 residues long.